This passage covers 27 T cell receptor beta chains from one sample sequenced in a study of T cells after somatic rescue of genetic block. The data were produced by immunoSEQ multiplex PCR, yet TCRdb's version contains in-frame clones alone and is incomplete. The sample shows 80,000 to 100,000 clones, about 90% of them seen only once. Sequencing input: peripheral blood mononuclear cells (PBMCs). The receptors come from a woman younger than 35.

The V call is TRBV7-9, the J call TRBJ2-7; 10 nucleotides line up with TRBD2. The CDR3 spans 15 residues. CDR1 is SEHNR, CDR2 FQNEAQ, per germline (reference sequence). The V and J ends lost 5 bases and 7 bases, in that order; junction bases with no gene match: 11. Here the CDR3 DNA reads TGTGCCAGCAGCCCGGTGGGACTAGCGATGGAAGAGCAGTACTTC. It specifies CASSPVGLAMEEQYF.

DNA for the CDR3: TGTGCCAGCAGCTTTGGGGGACAACGTGGGACTGAAGCTTTCTTT. Its translation: CASSFGGQRGTEAFF. This rearrangement joins TRBV5-4 to TRBJ1-1; maybe TRBD1 (6 bases). Looked up from germline, CDR1 is SGHNT and CDR2 is YYREEE (reference sequence). This CDR3 region has 15 residues. V gave up 2 bases and J gave up 5 bases, with 16 bases separating them.

This clone has a single count. V is TRBV19 and J is TRBJ2-2, with TRBD2 identical over 9 bases. Germline CDR1 LNHDA, CDR2 SQIVND (reference sequence). The CDR3 contains 15 residues. The V gene end was trimmed by 5 bases and the J gene end by 6 bases; junction bases not matched to a gene: 7. The CDR3 coding sequence is TGTGCCAGTAGTCTCCGGGTAGCGGGAGCCGGGGAGCTGTTTTTT. Residues: CASSLRVAGAGELFF.

This sequence joins TRBV21-1 and TRBJ1-2. TRBV21-1 is described as a pseudogene. The CDR3 runs to 14 residues. The CDR3 sequence: CASSNLLNVYGYTF. The CDR3 DNA reads TGTGCCAGCAGCAACTTACTGAACGTCTATGGCTACACCTTC.

The chain is built from TRBV27 and TRBJ2-3; 14 bases are shared with TRBD2. Trimming cost V 3 bases and J 4 bases; bases outside gene matches: 3. The CDR3 spans 16 residues. CDR1 is MNHEY and CDR2 is SMNVEV in the germline V gene (reference sequence). The CDR3 sequence: CASSLLTSGGADTQYF. The CDR3 bases are TGTGCCAGCAGTTTGCTGACTAGCGGGGGGGCAGATACGCAGTATTTT.

The genes are TRBV6-5 and TRBJ1-1, with D possibly TRBD1 on 6 matching bases. Deletions cut 6 bases from V and 1 base from J, with 12 bases between. From germline, CDR1 is MNHEY and CDR2 SVGAGI. CDR3 length equals 14 residues. CDR3 loop: CASSRGGPNTEAFF. For the CDR3, the DNA is TGTGCCAGCAGCCGAGGGGGACCGAACACTGAAGCTTTCTTT.

The V and J genes are TRBV2 and TRBJ2-7; maybe TRBD2 (7 bases). Trimming removed 7 bases at V and 2 bases at J, with 15 bases between. CDR3 size: 14 residues. CDR1 and CDR2 from the germline V gene are SNHLY and FYNNEI. The CDR3 region is CASIARGGPYEQYF. The CDR3, as DNA: TGTGCCAGCATTGCGAGGGGGGGCCCCTACGAGCAGTACTTC.

The chain carries TRBV19 and TRBJ2-7, with TRBD1 matching 8 bases. Trimming at V came to 8 bases and at J to 4 bases, leaving 10 bases not matched to a gene. CDR1 LNHDA and CDR2 SQIVND come from the germline V gene (reference sequence). There are 14 residues in the CDR3. The chain's CDR3 is CASGARGRLYEQYF. The CDR3 DNA sequence: TGTGCCAGTGGGGCCAGGGGGCGCTTATACGAGCAGTACTTC.

The chain employs TRBV19 and TRBJ1-4; D is perhaps TRBD1 (5 bases). This CDR3 comprises 16 residues. Trimming took 1 base from V and 0 from J, leaving 9 bases between them. Per the germline V gene, CDR1 is LNHDA and CDR2 is SQIVND (reference sequence). The CDR3: CASSIGTSATNEKLFF. CDR3 DNA sequence: TGTGCCAGTAGTATAGGGACATCTGCAACTAATGAAAAACTGTTTTTT. The whole variable domain, remainder taken from reference TRBV19 and TRBJ1-4, is DGGITQSPKYLFRKEGQNVTLSCEQNLNHDAMYWYRQDPGQGLRLIYYSQIVNDFQKGDIAEGYSVSREKKESFPLTVTSAQKNPTAFYLCASSIGTSATNEKLFFGSGTQLSVL.

The rearrangement links TRBV28 to TRBJ2-2, with 8 bases that match TRBD2. This CDR3 is built from 14 residues. The germline V gene encodes CDR1 MDHEN and CDR2 SYDVKM. V was clipped by 8 bases and J by 6 bases; unmatched bases: 8. In DNA, the CDR3 is TGTGCCAGCGAGGAGCGGGAGTACCCCGGGGAGCTGTTTTTT. The encoded protein is CASEEREYPGELFF.

The chain has TRBV28 and TRBJ1-2; possible D gene TRBD1, 5 bases. Germline CDR1 MDHEN, CDR2 SYDVKM. CDR3 length: 18 residues. Trimming pared 6 bases from V and 4 bases from J, leaving 27 bases between. CDR3 in amino acids: CASRLWGQGAINSYGYTF. CDR3 DNA sequence: TGTGCCAGCAGACTCTGGGGCCAGGGAGCGATTAACTCCTATGGCTACACCTTC.

Here the CDR3 reads CASSFEQGSTEAFF. The CDR3 region has the DNA TGTGCCAGCAGCTTTGAACAGGGTTCCACTGAAGCTTTCTTT. The chain carries TRBV11-3 and TRBJ1-1; maybe TRBD1 (6 bases). V was shortened by 3 bases and J by 4 bases, with 12 bases between the two germline ends. The CDR3 totals 14 residues. CDR1 SGHNT and CDR2 YENEEA come from the germline V gene.

The chain has TRBV7-9 and TRBJ2-1; no reliable D call. Germline assignment: CDR1 SEHNR and CDR2 FQNEAQ (reference sequence). Trimming took off 5 bases at V and 3 bases at J, with 14 bases between the two ends. This CDR3 has 15 residues. The CDR3 spells CASSTPLRSYNEQFF. The CDR3 region has the DNA TGTGCCAGCAGCACCCCCTTGAGGAGCTACAATGAGCAGTTCTTC.

This clone was picked up a small number of times. This chain uses TRBV25-1 with TRBJ1-1; D gene ambiguous. CDR3 length: 12 residues. V was trimmed by 6 bases and J by 3 bases, leaving 8 bases between them. Looked up from germline, CDR1 is MGHDK and CDR2 is SYGVNS. The CDR3 nucleotides are TGTGCCAGCAGCGTTGATTACACTGAAGCTTTCTTT. Encoded protein: CASSVDYTEAFF. Together with reference TRBV25-1 and TRBJ1-1, the CDR3 gives the full variable domain: EADIYQTPRYLVIGTGKKITLECSQTMGHDKMYWYQQDPGMELHLIHYSYGVNSTEKGDLSSESTVSRIRTEHFPLTLESARPSHTSQYLCASSVDYTEAFFGQGTRLTVV.

This clone turned up a few times. This sequence joins TRBV27 and TRBJ2-2; D might be TRBD1 (6 bases). Trimming removed 6 bases at V and 6 bases at J, with 14 bases between. CDR1 and CDR2 (germline): MNHEY, SMNVEV (reference sequence). The CDR3 sequence is 14 residues long. The CDR3 DNA reads as TGTGCCAGCAGGGGGATCGACAGGCCCGGGGAGCTGTTTTTT. Protein product: CASRGIDRPGELFF.

This CDR3 reads CASSLGSPNEQFF. The CDR3 coding sequence is TGTGCCAGCAGCTTAGGGTCCCCTAATGAGCAGTTCTTC. The chain carries TRBV11-3 and TRBJ2-1; D is unresolved. With 1 base removed from V and 7 bases from J, the gap between germline ends came to 8 bases. Germline V gives CDR1 SGHNT, CDR2 YENEEA. The CDR3 sequence is 13 residues long.

The chain employs TRBV6-5 and TRBJ2-7; 12 bases fit TRBD1. The CDR3 extends over 15 amino acids. Germline values: CDR1 MNHEY, CDR2 SVGAGI. The junction had 10 bases not matched to a gene; V was cut back by 8 bases and J by 5 bases. The CDR3 nucleotides read TGTGCCAGCCGATCGACCGGGACAGGGGGCGACGAGCAGTACTTC. This translates into CASRSTGTGGDEQYF.

This chain links TRBV6-5 with TRBJ1-6, with a possible D match to TRBD1 (5 bases). This CDR3 comprises 15 residues. Trimming removed 8 bases at V and 7 bases at J, with 18 bases between. CDR1 is MNHEY and CDR2 is SVGAGI in the germline V gene. The CDR3 coding sequence is TGTGCCAGCGGCCCCACGGGGGTAAGGAATTCACCCCTCCACTTT. This codes for CASGPTGVRNSPLHF.

The rearrangement joins TRBV5-1 to TRBJ2-2; no reliable D call. The CDR3 runs to 12 residues. Trimming removed 4 bases at V and 3 bases at J, with 4 bases between. CDR1 and CDR2 from the germline V gene are SGHRS and YFSETQ. In DNA, the CDR3 is TGCGCCAGCAGCCCATACACCGGGGAGCTGTTTTTT. Its protein is CASSPYTGELFF.

This clone was observed once. This chain uses TRBV5-1 with TRBJ2-7; 9 bases agree with TRBD2. V lost 0 bases and J lost 6; bases outside the gene matches: 7. Germline V gives CDR1 SGHRS, CDR2 YFSETQ. This CDR3 region has 15 residues. CDR3 bases: TGCGCCAGCAGCTTGGAGCCTAGCGGGATCTCCGAGCAGTACTTC. Translation gives CASSLEPSGISEQYF.

The chain is built from TRBV12-5 and TRBJ2-1; the D gene is possibly TRBD2 (5 bases). Looked up from germline, CDR1 is LGHNT and CDR2 is FRNRAP. V was shortened by 5 bases and J by 1 base, with 18 bases between the two germline ends. CDR3 length equals 17 residues. Written as DNA, the CDR3 is TGTGCTAGTGGTCCTCCCTCAGCGGTACTATCCTACAATGAGCAGTTCTTC. This codes for CASGPPSAVLSYNEQFF. Full variable domain (outside the CDR3, taken from reference TRBV12-5 and TRBJ2-1): DARVTQTPRHKVTEMGQEVTMRCQPILGHNTVFWYRQTMMQGLELLAYFRNRAPLDDSGMPKDRFSAEMPDATLATLKIQPSEPRDSAVYFCASGPPSAVLSYNEQFFGPGTRLTVL.

The chain links TRBV18 to TRBJ2-5; D call uncertain. Germline assignment: CDR1 KGHSH and CDR2 LQKENI. Trimming shortened V by 4 bases and J by 3 bases, and 6 bases separated the two germline ends. This CDR3 is 12 amino acids long. The CDR3 here is CASSRSEETQYF. In DNA form, the CDR3 reads TGTGCCAGCTCACGATCAGAAGAGACCCAGTACTTC.

The chain links TRBV27 to TRBJ2-5, with D possibly being TRBD2 (6 bases). Trimming pared 3 bases from V and 2 bases from J, leaving 10 bases between. The germline CDR1 and CDR2 sequences are MNHEY and SMNVEV (reference sequence). The CDR3 extends over 14 amino acids. CDR3 bases: TGTGCCAGCAGTTTTTACGGGGGACAAGAGACCCAGTACTTC. Encoded protein: CASSFYGGQETQYF.

The rearrangement uses TRBV5-1 and TRBJ2-2; 10 bases match TRBD2. The V segment lost 5 bases and the J segment 6 bases; nucleotides outside the gene matches: 7. Germline CDR1 reads SGHRS; CDR2 reads YFSETQ. This CDR3 spans 15 amino acids. The CDR3 DNA is TGCGCCAGCAGTTTCCTAGCGGGAGCCCCCGGGGAGCTGTTTTTT. It is translated as CASSFLAGAPGELFF. The variable domain in full, with the rest retrieved from reference TRBV5-1 and TRBJ2-2, is KAGVTQTPRYLIKTRGQQVTLSCSPISGHRSVSWYQQTPGQGLQFLFEYFSETQRNKGNFPGRFSGRQFSNSRSEMNVSTLELGDSALYLCASSFLAGAPGELFFGEGSRLTVL.

This chain uses TRBV28 with TRBJ1-5, with 11 bases matching TRBD1. The ends lost 1 base at V and 7 bases at J; junction bases unmatched: 3. This CDR3 comprises 15 residues. Germline V gives CDR1 MDHEN, CDR2 SYDVKM. CDR3 residues: CASSLSDRGRQPQHF. CDR3 sequence (DNA): TGTGCCAGCAGTTTATCGGACAGGGGGCGACAGCCCCAGCATTTT.

J is TRBJ2-1 and V is TRBV7-2; tentatively, D is TRBD2 (6 bases). The CDR3 has 17 amino acids. Germline V gives CDR1 SGHTA, CDR2 FQGNSA. V was cut by 5 bases and J by 9 bases, with 26 bases left in between. CDR3 amino acids: CASSPTRDLFKGGEQFF. The CDR3 coding sequence is TGTGCCAGCAGCCCAACCCGGGATTTATTCAAGGGAGGTGAGCAGTTCTTC.

In the case of this clone: The sample has other DNA sequences that encode this CDR3 too. The V and J genes are TRBV11-3 and TRBJ1-1; D possibly corresponds to TRBD1 (5 bases). Trimming removed 5 bases from V and 1 base from J, with 20 bases in between. The germline V gene has CDR1 SGHNT and CDR2 YENEEA. This CDR3 contains 17 residues. CDR3 amino acids: CASSLARFAGSNTEAFF. The CDR3 region has the DNA TGTGCCAGCAGCCTAGCACGTTTTGCAGGGTCGAACACTGAAGCTTTCTTT.